A single sample gave rise to the 24 T cell receptor beta chains below, sequenced in a study of T cells in Graves' hyperthyroidism and ophthalmopathy. RNA transcripts served as the template for amplifying TCR beta CDR3 regions. Researchers ran a first-round RT-PCR on the TCR CDR3 using the HTBI primer set. TCRdb reanalysed the multiplex PCR reads using MiXCR and keeps one entry per CDR3 protein. The table records about 640,000 distinct CDR3 sequences, 45% of them present only once. The sample was peripheral blood or thyroid tissue (not recorded which). All receptors come from an adult man with Graves' disease, either hyperthyroidism or ophthalmopathy (not recorded which).

This clonotype was observed a handful of times. The gene calls are TRBV28 and TRBJ1-1, with D possibly being TRBD1 (6 bases). The CDR3 covers 13 residues. Germline V gives CDR1 MDHEN, CDR2 SYDVKM. Trimming stripped 7 bases from V and 6 bases from J, with 15 bases between. CDR3 nucleotides: TGTGCCAGCAACCGACAGGTACTGGCTGAAGCTTTCTTT. It specifies CASNRQVLAEAFF.

This clonotype has at least ten counts. This sequence joins TRBV7-6 and TRBJ1-6; no clear D gene. Germline V CDR1 and CDR2: SGHVS, FNYEAQ. Trimming cost V 5 bases and J 7 bases, with 15 bases left between them. The CDR3 runs 15 residues. CDR3 bases: TGTGCCAGCAGCCCGTCCACTAACTCGAATTCACCCCTCCACTTT. This gives the protein CASSPSTNSNSPLHF.

This clonotype was seen just once. A much larger clone lies a single base off, so this may be a read error. The chain has TRBV2 and TRBJ2-7, with TRBD1 identical over 11 bases. Unmatched junction bases numbered 5, after V lost 7 bases and J lost 3 bases. The CDR3 contains 14 residues. In germline, CDR1 is SNHLY, CDR2 FYNNEI. The CDR3 loop reads CASNFGTGGYEQYF. CDR3 nucleotides: TGTGCCAGCAATTTCGGGACAGGGGGCTACGAGCAGTACTTC.

This clonotype appeared many times. This chain joins TRBV29-1 and TRBJ1-1; 8 positions agree with TRBD1. This CDR3 is built from 12 residues. Germline V CDR1 and CDR2: SQVTM, ANQGSEA. The junction had 2 bases not matched to a gene; V was cut back by 7 bases and J by 1 base. This CDR3 reads CSGGQGNTEAFF. The CDR3 nucleotides read TGCAGCGGAGGACAGGGGAACACTGAAGCTTTCTTT.

This clonotype was counted only a few times. The chain recombines TRBV12-3 or TRBV12-4 with TRBJ1-4; TRBD1 matches 9 bases. Trimming cost V 6 bases and J 2 bases; bases outside gene matches: 10. The CDR3 length is 17 residues. CDR3 DNA: TGTGCCAGCAGAGCCGGGACAGGGAAGAGGACTAATGAAAAACTGTTTTTT. It codes for CASRAGTGKRTNEKLFF.

The chain is built from TRBV12-3 or TRBV12-4 and TRBJ1-2; 8 bases agree with TRBD1. This CDR3 comprises 15 residues. The V and J ends lost 5 bases and 5 bases, in that order; junction bases with no gene match: 10. The CDR3 here is CASSRPRTGGYGYTF. As DNA, the CDR3 is TGTGCCAGCAGTCGACCCCGAACAGGGGGTTATGGCTACACCTTC.

The table lists this clonotype with a few counts. The J gene is TRBJ2-5, the V gene TRBV20-1; D remains ambiguous. The V gene lost 7 bases and the J gene lost 2 bases, with 11 bases spanning the gap. Germline V gene sequence: CDR1 DFQATT, CDR2 SNEGSKA (reference sequence). The CDR3 consists of 12 residues. CDR3 DNA sequence: TGCAGTGTAGAGTGGCTTCAAGAGACCCAGTACTTC. Translating it yields CSVEWLQETQYF.

This clonotype was counted between two and nine times. The rearrangement links TRBV6-6 to TRBJ1-1; 10 bases agree with TRBD1. The CDR3 runs to 14 residues. Germline-derived CDR1 and CDR2 are MNHNY and SVGAGI (reference sequence). The V and J ends lost 7 bases and 6 bases, in that order; junction bases with no gene match: 8. The CDR3 DNA reads as TGTGCCAGCATCCGGGACAGGGGAAAACCTGAAGCTTTCTTT. It encodes CASIRDRGKPEAFF.

This sequence joins TRBV15 and TRBJ1-5; D is undetermined. Trimming stripped 3 bases from V and 2 bases from J, with 14 bases between. CDR1 LNHNV and CDR2 YYDKDF come from the germline V gene (reference sequence). There are 16 residues in the CDR3. The CDR3 DNA follows: TGTGCCACCAGCAGCGCAGGCCCGGGAGGCAATCAGCCCCAGCATTTT. Residues: CATSSAGPGGNQPQHF.

In its sample, this clonotype was seen once. CDR3 residues: CASSIPPGDQPQHF. The CDR3 DNA reads as TGTGCCAGTAGTATCCCCCCGGGGGATCAGCCCCAGCATTTT. This chain links TRBV19 with TRBJ1-5; tentatively, D is TRBD1 (5 bases). The germline gives CDR1 LNHDA, CDR2 SQIVND (reference sequence). V was cut by 3 bases and J by 5 bases, with 11 bases left in between. This CDR3 is 14 amino acids long.

Note on this clonotype: Since no conserved phenylalanine or tryptophan closes the CDR3, a read error is the likely cause. No DNA is shown, since the ends of the CDR3 on it are uncertain; the CDR3 is the one TCRdb lists. V and J are TRBV6-5 and TRBJ1-3; the D call of TRBD1 is as the table states it, not checked on the DNA. The CDR3 length is 9 residues, termini included. The germline V gene has CDR1 MNHEY and CDR2 SVGAGI. The CDR3 sequence is CASRDRVNA.

This chain joins TRBV14 and TRBJ1-4; unclear D gene. The V end was cut by 1 base, the J end by 0 bases, with 18 bases between. CDR1 SGHDN and CDR2 FVKESK come from the germline V gene. The CDR3 is 19 residues long. The CDR3 DNA is TGTGCCAGCAGCCAAGCTTCCGTCATAGTCAGCACAACTAATGAAAAACTGTTTTTT. Its protein product is CASSQASVIVSTTNEKLFF. The full variable domain, its missing parts supplied by reference TRBV14 and TRBJ1-4, is EAGVTQFPSHSVIEKGQTVTLRCDPISGHDNLYWYRRVMGKEIKFLLHFVKESKQDESGMPNNRFLAERTGGTYSTLKVQPAELEDSGVYFCASSQASVIVSTTNEKLFFGSGTQLSVL.

This clonotype was seen ten or more times. The chain uses TRBV20-1 and TRBJ1-1; maybe TRBD1 (5 bases). The CDR3 has 14 amino acids. The germline gives CDR1 DFQATT, CDR2 SNEGSKA (reference sequence). V lost 3 bases to trimming and J lost 4 bases, with 15 bases between them. CDR3 DNA sequence: TGCAGTGCTAGTCTCAGGGTTGCGGGCACTGAAGCTTTCTTT. Its protein is CSASLRVAGTEAFF.

As concerns this clonotype: Mismatch with germline at one junction end may stem from a read error. The gene calls are TRBV10-3 and TRBJ1-3; D may be TRBD1 (6 bases). Germline V gene sequence: CDR1 ENHRY, CDR2 SYGVKD. This CDR3 is 15 amino acids long. CDR3: CASSNRVPGANTIYF. The CDR3 DNA reads as TGTGCCAGCAGTAATCGGGTTCCAGGGGCAAACACCATATATTTT.

The chain is built from TRBV5-1 and TRBJ2-5, with 10 bases fitting TRBD2. This CDR3 is 15 amino acids long. Germline V gene lookup returns CDR1 SGHRS and CDR2 YFSETQ. J was trimmed by 4 bases and V by 0 bases; bases with no gene match: 3. The CDR3 is CASSLEASGGETQYF. The CDR3 DNA follows: TGCGCCAGCAGCTTGGAGGCTAGCGGGGGAGAGACCCAGTACTTC. Complete variable domain (other parts from reference TRBV5-1 and TRBJ2-5): KAGVTQTPRYLIKTRGQQVTLSCSPISGHRSVSWYQQTPGQGLQFLFEYFSETQRNKGNFPGRFSGRQFSNSRSEMNVSTLELGDSALYLCASSLEASGGETQYFGPGTRLLVL.

V gene TRBV10-2 combines with J gene TRBJ1-6; 8 nucleotides agree with TRBD1. The CDR3 loop spans 15 amino acids. Germline CDR1 reads WSHSY; CDR2 reads SAAADI. Trimming removed 2 bases from V and 7 bases from J; junction bases left unmatched: 4. CDR3 region: CASSETGGRNSPLHF. The DNA for the CDR3 is TGCGCCAGCAGTGAGACAGGGGGAAGGAATTCACCCCTCCACTTT.

This clonotype was observed many times. This chain links TRBV7-9 with TRBJ2-7, with TRBD1 matching over 7 bases. The CDR3 runs 13 residues. V gave up 6 bases and J gave up 4 bases; unmatched junction bases: 6. From germline, CDR1 is SEHNR and CDR2 FQNEAQ (reference sequence). The CDR3 nucleotides read TGTGCCAGCAGTGGGACAGTAGCATACGAGCAGTACTTC. Protein product: CASSGTVAYEQYF.

The J gene is TRBJ1-1, the V gene TRBV7-6; TRBD1 might be the D (5 bases). There are 13 residues in the CDR3. The ends were cut back, 4 bases at V and 3 bases at J, with 9 bases in the middle. Per the germline V gene, CDR1 is SGHVS and CDR2 is FNYEAQ. The CDR3 loop reads CASSSQADTEAFF. As DNA, the CDR3 is TGTGCCAGCAGCTCACAGGCGGACACTGAAGCTTTCTTT.

Turning to this clonotype: This may be a read error: a much more frequent sequence differs by one nucleotide. The V and J genes are TRBV10-3 and TRBJ2-5; TRBD2 agrees at 8 bases. Germline V gene lookup returns CDR1 ENHRY and CDR2 SYGVKD. This CDR3 region has 16 residues. CDR3 residues: CAISAGGSGARETRYF. The CDR3 nucleotides read TGTGCCATCAGTGCGGGTGGTAGCGGGGCGCGAGAGACCCGGTACTTC.

V is TRBV24-1 and J is TRBJ2-5, with D perhaps matching TRBD1 (7 bases). The V gene lost 5 bases and the J gene lost 7 bases, with 13 bases spanning the gap. The CDR3 is made up of 13 amino acids. The germline V gene has CDR1 KGHDR and CDR2 SFDVKD. In nucleotides, the CDR3 is TGTGCCACCAGTGGCGGGACAGAGGGGACCCAGTACTTC. Translated, it gives CATSGGTEGTQYF.

The chain uses TRBV12-3 or TRBV12-4 and TRBJ1-2; D gene uncertain. The V gene lost 3 bases and the J gene lost 6 bases, with 11 bases spanning the gap. This CDR3 contains 13 residues. The CDR3 sequence is CASSFSRSNGYTF. The CDR3, as DNA: TGTGCCAGCAGTTTCAGCCGGTCAAATGGCTACACCTTC.

This clonotype was recorded many times. V usage is TRBV7-9 and J usage is TRBJ1-2, with 8 positions matching TRBD1. The germline CDR1 and CDR2 sequences are SEHNR and FQNEAQ (reference sequence). The J segment lost 4 bases and the V segment lost 6 bases, leaving 10 bases of the junction unmatched. The CDR3 is 15 residues long. Here the CDR3 DNA reads TGTGCCAGCAGGCCCCGGGACAGGCCCTTCTATGGCTACACCTTC. Translated: CASRPRDRPFYGYTF.

This rearrangement joins TRBV20-1 to TRBJ2-7, with 8 bases identical to TRBD1. Germline V gene lookup returns CDR1 DFQATT and CDR2 SNEGSKA (reference sequence). The junction had 13 bases not matched to a gene; V was cut back by 8 bases and J by 7 bases. CDR3 length: 13 residues. Here the CDR3 DNA reads TGCAGTCCCCAAGGGGGACAGGCTCGTGAGCAGTACTTC. This encodes CSPQGGQAREQYF.

This clonotype has a handful of counts. The rearrangement joins TRBV12-3 or TRBV12-4 to TRBJ1-5; unclear D gene. V shed 4 bases and J shed 4 bases, with 11 bases lying between them. The CDR3 totals 14 residues. The CDR3 loop reads CASSSSTGNQPQHF. Written as DNA, the CDR3 is TGTGCCAGCAGTTCATCGACGGGGAATCAGCCCCAGCATTTT.